These 12 T cell receptor beta chains came from one sample sequenced in a study of cytomegalovirus exposure and HLA in healthy donors. The PCR ran on 60 Vbeta and 13 Jbeta primers. Profiling relied on immunoSEQ multiplex PCR, and the TCRdb table lists in-frame clones only, not all of them. The sample shows about 150,000 clones, around 80% of them seen only once. Sequencing input: PBMCs. The receptors were sampled from a female donor in good health and CMV-seropositive.

This clone was counted a single time. The chain recombines TRBV14 with TRBJ2-6; 7 nucleotides match TRBD2. This CDR3 has 19 amino acids. Germline V CDR1 and CDR2: SGHDN, FVKESK. V was pared by 2 bases and J by 1 base, with 11 bases of the junction left unmatched. The chain's CDR3 is CASSQPRAGRVSGANVLTF. In DNA, the CDR3 is TGTGCCAGCAGCCAACCGCGGGCAGGGAGGGTATCTGGGGCCAACGTCCTGACTTTC.

V and J are TRBV6-1 and TRBJ2-7, with D possibly TRBD1 on 6 matching bases. This CDR3 comprises 14 residues. Per the germline V gene, CDR1 is MNHNS and CDR2 is SASEGT. Trimming cost V 1 base and J 0 bases, with 7 bases left between them. For the CDR3, the DNA is TGTGCCAGCAGTGAAGAACAGGGCTCCTACGAGCAGTACTTC. Its protein is CASSEEQGSYEQYF.

The rearrangement uses TRBV7-9 and TRBJ2-2; 11 bases are a match to TRBD2. Germline V gives CDR1 SEHNR, CDR2 FQNEAQ (reference sequence). V lost 2 bases to trimming and J lost 6 bases; unmatched junction nucleotides: 5. The CDR3 contains 16 residues. This chain's CDR3 is CASSLLAGGLAGELFF. The CDR3 DNA reads as TGTGCCAGCAGCTTACTAGCGGGGGGTCTCGCCGGGGAGCTGTTTTTT.

J is TRBJ2-1 and V is TRBV5-4, with 11 positions matching TRBD2. V gave up 5 bases and J gave up 4 bases; unmatched junction bases: 5. This CDR3 contains 15 residues. The germline CDR1 and CDR2 sequences are SGHNT and YYREEE (reference sequence). The CDR3 DNA reads as TGTGCCAGCAGGCTAGCGGGAGGTACTTACAATGAGCAGTTCTTC. This sequence encodes CASRLAGGTYNEQFF.

The chain is built from TRBV29-1 and TRBJ2-1, with 11 nucleotides matching TRBD2. Germline CDR1 SQVTM, CDR2 ANQGSEA. CDR3 length equals 12 residues. The junction had 2 bases not matched to a gene; V was cut back by 6 bases and J by 7 bases. The CDR3 DNA follows: TGCAGCGTATGGACTAGCGGGAATGAGCAGTTCTTC. Translating it yields CSVWTSGNEQFF.

The chain carries TRBV19 and TRBJ1-6; 11 nucleotides match TRBD1. Germline CDR1 and CDR2: LNHDA and SQIVND (reference sequence). The CDR3 consists of 16 residues. The V segment lost 4 bases and the J segment 3 bases; nucleotides outside the gene matches: 2. The CDR3 coding sequence is TGTGCCAGTAGTAGGGACAGGGGGATCTATAATTCACCCCTCCACTTT. Amino acids: CASSRDRGIYNSPLHF.

This clone was counted between two and nine times. CDR3 amino acids: CASSPRGGDYGYTF. In DNA form, the CDR3 reads TGTGCCAGCAGCCCCAGGGGAGGGGACTATGGCTACACCTTC. The chain couples TRBV6-6 to TRBJ1-2, with a possible D match to TRBD1 (6 bases). The ends were cut back, 6 bases at V and 3 bases at J, with 14 bases in the middle. Germline-derived CDR1 and CDR2 are MNHNY and SVGAGI (reference sequence). The CDR3 sequence is 14 residues long.

This clone was counted only a few times. The chain employs TRBV29-1 and TRBJ2-3, with 11 bases matching TRBD2. The CDR3 is made up of 16 amino acids. Germline V gives CDR1 SQVTM, CDR2 ANQGSEA. V lost 4 bases to trimming and J lost 2 bases; unmatched junction nucleotides: 8. CDR3 nucleotide sequence: TGCAGCGTTGGGGACCGACTAGCGGGGACCACAGATACGCAGTATTTT. Encoded protein: CSVGDRLAGTTDTQYF.

The rearrangement joins TRBV4-1 to TRBJ1-2, with TRBD1 matching over 12 bases. Per the germline V gene, CDR1 is MGHRA and CDR2 is YSYEKL. The CDR3 contains 15 residues. V trimming: 2 bases; J trimming: 7 bases; junction bases outside the gene matches: 5. In nucleotides, the CDR3 is TGCGCCAGCAGCCAACCGGGACAGGGGGCGGGTGGCTACACCTTC. Amino acids: CASSQPGQGAGGYTF.

This sequence joins TRBV2 and TRBJ1-1, with a possible D match to TRBD1 (6 bases). The CDR3 runs to 14 residues. V was trimmed by 7 bases and J by 4 bases, leaving 16 bases between them. Germline CDR1 reads SNHLY; CDR2 reads FYNNEI. The CDR3, as DNA: TGTGCCAGCAAGAACCAGGGGCTGGGCACTGAAGCTTTCTTT. It translates to CASKNQGLGTEAFF.

The CDR3 coding sequence is TGCGCCAGCAGCTTGGTGTGGGGACGACAGGGAGCCCATCCATCGACTAATGAAAAACTGTTTTTT. The encoded protein is CASSLVWGRQGAHPSTNEKLFF. V and J are TRBV5-1 and TRBJ1-4; 7 bases are a match to TRBD1. The trim removed 0 bases at V and 2 bases at J, leaving 22 bases unmatched. The CDR3 has 22 amino acids. CDR1 and CDR2 (germline): SGHRS, YFSETQ.

This chain links TRBV2 with TRBJ1-5; D might be TRBD1 (6 bases). V was cut by 6 bases and J by 0 bases, with 9 bases left in between. This CDR3 contains 14 residues. Germline V gene sequence: CDR1 SNHLY, CDR2 FYNNEI. The CDR3 DNA follows: TGTGCCAGCAGCCAGACAGGTAGCAATCAGCCCCAGCATTTT. Its protein is CASSQTGSNQPQHF.